This TCR beta chain is from a study of identifying expanded T cells in peripheral blood. The method was immunoSEQ multiplex PCR; TCRdb's version includes in-frame clones alone and lacks a portion of them. The repertoire holds about 58,000 clones, approximately 89% seen once, with 3.6% in the top ten. No infections or other immune events were documented during collection. Broader study findings: Over approximately two and four weeks, about 15 and 19 clones changed, versus approximately 1.2 between replicates.

This clone was seen only once. As yet, its antigen is unknown. V was shortened by 7 bases and J by 4 bases, with 19 bases between the two germline ends. CDR1 SGHAT and CDR2 FQNNGV come from the germline V gene. The CDR3 extends over 15 amino acids. V gene TRBV11-2 combines with J gene TRBJ2-5, with D perhaps TRBD1 (5 bases). This TCR was sampled from a person aged 18 to 75 in good health. Sequences were obtained from blood. The chain's CDR3 is CASTFQGVFGETQYF. Written as DNA, the CDR3 is TGTGCCAGCACCTTCCAAGGGGTTTTTGGAGAGACCCAGTACTTC.